This paragraph covers one T cell receptor beta chain sequence. Amplification used 60 Vbeta primers and 13 Jbeta primers. Some clones are missing from TCRdb's copy, which holds only in-frame ones; the method was immunoSEQ multiplex PCR. The table records more than 140,000 clones, around 65% of them present only once. The sample comes from a study of cytomegalovirus exposure and HLA in healthy donors. This TCR was sampled from a young woman in good health and CMV-seropositive. What was sequenced was PBMCs.

In DNA form, the CDR3 reads TGTGCCAGCAGTTACTGGCAGTCAAATGAAAAACTGTTTTTT. Residues: CASSYWQSNEKLFF. V and J are TRBV6-6 and TRBJ1-4; D is uncertain. The germline V gene encodes CDR1 MNHNY and CDR2 SVGAGI (reference sequence). The length of the CDR3 is 14 residues. The V end lost 1 base, the J end lost 5 bases, and 8 bases lay between the germline ends.